Reported below is one T cell receptor (beta chain). With 6 bases removed from V and 4 bases from J, the gap between germline ends came to 11 bases. The CDR3 contains 13 residues. Looked up from germline, CDR1 is SGHDT and CDR2 is YYEEEE. MiXCR, run by TCRdb on the 5' RACE reads, gives a single entry per CDR3 protein. The sample shows more than 80,000 distinct CDR3 sequences, 13% to 15% of them seen only once. The data were obtained in a study of early T cells in non-severe SARS-CoV-2 infection. This TCR was recovered from an adult who was a healthcare worker with PCR-confirmed SARS-CoV-2 infection or an uninfected control (not recorded which). The specimen was whole blood. V usage is TRBV5-6 and J usage is TRBJ2-1; the D gene is possibly TRBD2 (6 bases). The DNA of the CDR3 is TGTGCCAGCACCTACGGGGGTTACAATGAGCAGTTCTTC. Protein: CASTYGGYNEQFF.